One T cell receptor beta chain is described in this entry. This clonotype was seen repeatedly, ten times or more. This clone's antigen is unknown. No base quality values were provided; no much bigger clone lies one nucleotide off. The data are from a study of CD8 T cells in ankylosing spondylitis (dated by TCRdb to the late 2010s). With respect to the entire study: T cell receptor beta repertoires were profiled in healthy donors and ankylosing spondylitis patients so that disease-linked TCR variants could be found. In total, the full study cohort was made up of approximately 99 healthy donors and 25 ankylosing spondylitis patients. Peripheral blood samples were taken, and synovial fluid was additionally collected from ankylosing spondylitis patients. Results and caveats for the whole study, not just this receptor: The disease-linked clones showed a CD8+ phenotype and occurred at relatively low frequencies in peripheral blood. The disease-linked clones were reported as significantly enriched in matched synovial fluid samples from ankylosing spondylitis patients. Some motif variants had previously been reported in the synovial fluid and blood of reactive arthritis patients, which suggests shared mechanisms of disease initiation. Blood from ankylosing spondylitis patients appeared to be characterized by a TCR beta motif composed of 7 to 9 highly homologous amino acid variants.

The CDR3 runs 15 amino acids, cysteine and phenylalanine included. Only the CDR3 DNA is retained, 45 bases long and in frame from the first base. V is pared back by 0 bases and J by 0 bases, with 7 bases lying between the germline termini. The germline V gene encodes CDR1 SGDLS and CDR2 YYNGEE. The data were produced on an Illumina HiSeq 2500. TCR beta libraries were prepared by quantitative 5'-RACE with molecular barcodes. In the paper's pipeline: A new computational method based on a probabilistic model of VDJ rearrangement was used to identify disease-linked TCR variants. TCRdb cleaned the public reads at Q25 with fastp, built clones with MiXCR and kept in-frame beta chains. One record per CDR3 amino acid sequence lists the most common genes and DNA. In this record, the V and J calls reflect TCRdb's handling and not the investigators' own analysis. The sample data list tens of thousands of distinct CDR3 sequences, and 2.5% to 3% of these were observed just once. The ten largest clones take up around 7.7% of the sample.

Sequenced material: blood, either unsorted or a sorted T cell fraction (not recorded which). The rearranged chain carries TRBV9 and TRBJ1-3, with the D gene call left open. The TCR originated in a female donor with ankylosing spondylitis or in good health (not recorded which). The CDR3 region: CASSVGHDSGNTIYF. The bases read TGTGCCAGCAGCGTAGGCCATGACTCTGGAAACACCATATATTTT.